The present TCR beta chain was sequenced within a study of low-dose radiotherapy and immunotherapy resistance in tumors. About the research overall: A dose of 300 mg of oral aspirin was taken by patients daily for four cycles from cycle 1 day 1.

Time point: after trial treatment. The treatment was: LDRT plus nivolumab, ipilimumab, low-dose cyclophosphamide and aspirin (RACIN trial). This clonotype was observed at least ten times. Alpha- and beta-chain coverage of first-strand cDNA came from TRAV- and TRBV-specific primers. The authors amplified TCRs for about 20 PCR cycles with a constant-region primer and a V-primer adapter. The mRNA that was isolated underwent amplification by in vitro transcription. Each CDR3 protein gets one entry after TCRdb re-called the reads with MiXCR. The table includes nearly 60,000 distinct CDR3 sequences, 20% to 25% detected once. The germline CDR1 and CDR2 sequences are LGHNT and FRNRAP. The CDR3 extends over 15 amino acids. Deletions cut 1 base from V and 9 bases from J, with 16 bases between.

The chain joins TRBV12-5 to TRBJ2-1; D is tentatively TRBD1 or TRBD2 (6 bases each). This specimen was PBMCs, taken after low-dose radiotherapy plus immunotherapy. The clonotype was recovered from a male donor with prostate cancer. CDR3 sequence reads: CASGLGDGGGSEQFF. In nucleotides, the CDR3 is TGTGCTAGTGGTTTGGGCGACGGGGGCGGCTCTGAGCAGTTCTTC.